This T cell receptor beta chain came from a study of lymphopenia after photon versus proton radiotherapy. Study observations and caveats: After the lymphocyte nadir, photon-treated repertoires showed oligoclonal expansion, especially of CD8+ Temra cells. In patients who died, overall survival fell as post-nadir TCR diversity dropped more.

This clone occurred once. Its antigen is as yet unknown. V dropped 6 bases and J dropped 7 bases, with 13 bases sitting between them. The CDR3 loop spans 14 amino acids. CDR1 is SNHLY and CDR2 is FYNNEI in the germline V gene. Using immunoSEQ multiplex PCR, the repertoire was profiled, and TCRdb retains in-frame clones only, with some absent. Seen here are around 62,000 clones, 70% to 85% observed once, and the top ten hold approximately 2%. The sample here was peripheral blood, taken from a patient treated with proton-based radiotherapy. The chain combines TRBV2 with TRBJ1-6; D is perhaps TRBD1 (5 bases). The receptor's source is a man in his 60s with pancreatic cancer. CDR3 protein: CASRGAGINSPLHF. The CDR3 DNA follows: TGTGCCAGCAGGGGAGCAGGGATCAATTCACCCCTCCACTTT.